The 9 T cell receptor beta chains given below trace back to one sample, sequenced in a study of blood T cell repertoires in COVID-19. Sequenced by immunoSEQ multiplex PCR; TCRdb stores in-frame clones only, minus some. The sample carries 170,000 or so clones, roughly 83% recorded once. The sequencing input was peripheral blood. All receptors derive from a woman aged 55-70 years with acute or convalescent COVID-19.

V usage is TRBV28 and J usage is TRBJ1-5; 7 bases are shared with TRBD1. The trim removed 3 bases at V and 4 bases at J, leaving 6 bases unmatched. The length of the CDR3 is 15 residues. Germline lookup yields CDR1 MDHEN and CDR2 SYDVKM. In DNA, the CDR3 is TGTGCCAGCAGTTTTGACAGGGTGTCGAATCAGCCCCAGCATTTT. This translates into CASSFDRVSNQPQHF.

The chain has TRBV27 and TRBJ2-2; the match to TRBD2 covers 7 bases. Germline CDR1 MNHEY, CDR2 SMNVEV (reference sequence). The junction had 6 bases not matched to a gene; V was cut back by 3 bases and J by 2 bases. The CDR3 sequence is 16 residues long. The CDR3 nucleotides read TGTGCCAGCAGTTTGTCCGGGACTAAAAACACCGGGGAGCTGTTTTTT. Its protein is CASSLSGTKNTGELFF.

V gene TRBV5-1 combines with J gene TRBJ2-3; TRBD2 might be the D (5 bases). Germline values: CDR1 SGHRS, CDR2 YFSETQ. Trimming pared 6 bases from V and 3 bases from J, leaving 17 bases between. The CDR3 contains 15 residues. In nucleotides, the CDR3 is TGCGCCAGCAACAGCCTCGGAGGCACTACAGATACGCAGTATTTT. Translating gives CASNSLGGTTDTQYF.

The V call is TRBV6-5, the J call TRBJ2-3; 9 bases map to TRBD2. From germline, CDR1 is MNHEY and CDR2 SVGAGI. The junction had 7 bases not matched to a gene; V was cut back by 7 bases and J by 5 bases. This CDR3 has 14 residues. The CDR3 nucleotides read TGTGCCAGCACTGCGGGGGGGCAGGGAGATACGCAGTATTTT. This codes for CASTAGGQGDTQYF.

The CDR3 bases are TGCGCCAGCAGCCTTCGGGATTCCAATAACTATGGCTACACCTTC. Translated: CASSLRDSNNYGYTF. This chain joins TRBV4-1 and TRBJ1-2; no definite D call. Germline CDR1 is MGHRA and CDR2 is YSYEKL. The CDR3 loop spans 15 amino acids. V shed 4 bases and J shed 1 base, with 13 bases lying between them.

Here the CDR3 DNA reads TGTGCCAGCAGCCTCTCACTAGCGGCCTACAATGAGCAGTTCTTC. This encodes CASSLSLAAYNEQFF. V usage is TRBV11-3 and J usage is TRBJ2-1; 8 nucleotides match TRBD2. The CDR3 has 15 residues. Germline V CDR1 and CDR2: SGHNT, YENEEA. V was pared by 5 bases and J by 2 bases, with 5 bases of the junction left unmatched.

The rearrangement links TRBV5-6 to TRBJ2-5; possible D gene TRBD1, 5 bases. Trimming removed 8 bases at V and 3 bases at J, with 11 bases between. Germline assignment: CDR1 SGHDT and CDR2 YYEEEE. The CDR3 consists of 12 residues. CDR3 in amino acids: CASRQSKETQYF. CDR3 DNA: TGTGCCAGTCGACAGTCAAAAGAGACCCAGTACTTC.

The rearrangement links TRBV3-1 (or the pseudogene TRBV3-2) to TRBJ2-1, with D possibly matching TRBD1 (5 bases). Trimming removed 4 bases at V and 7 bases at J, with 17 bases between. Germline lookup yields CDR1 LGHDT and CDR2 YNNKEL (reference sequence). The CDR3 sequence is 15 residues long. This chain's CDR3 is CASSPLTPGSNEQFF. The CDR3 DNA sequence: TGTGCCAGCAGCCCCCTCACCCCAGGGTCGAATGAGCAGTTCTTC.

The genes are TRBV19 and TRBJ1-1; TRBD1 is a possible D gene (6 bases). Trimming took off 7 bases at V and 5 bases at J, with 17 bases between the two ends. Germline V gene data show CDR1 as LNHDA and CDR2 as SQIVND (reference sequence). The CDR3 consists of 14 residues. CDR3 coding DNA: TGTGCCAGTAACACCCCAGGGGTTTGGACTGAAGCTTTCTTT. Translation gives CASNTPGVWTEAFF.